This entry features one TCR beta chain sequence. The antigen remains undetermined. Data came from immunoSEQ multiplex PCR; TCRdb stores just in-frame clones and leaves some out. The profile covers about 69,000 clones, with 95% to 96% appearing a single time and more than 4% taken by the ten largest. The data stem from a study of cytomegalovirus exposure and HLA in healthy donors. Study-wide findings and caveats: The tendency of first-cohort TCR clusters to co-occur in the 130 or so validation repertoires was identified by a subsequent analysis. The CMV antigen specificity of a few CMV-associated chains was confirmed through in vitro analysis. Across donors, most TCRs were seen rarely, yet some public ones were widespread. The listing of 160 or so TCR beta chains classed them as cytomegalovirus-associated.

The CDR3 is made up of 15 amino acids. Trimming shortened V by 4 bases and J by 7 bases, and 20 bases separated the two germline ends. The TCR comes from a woman under 30 in good health and CMV-seropositive. The rearrangement uses TRBV5-3 and TRBJ1-2, with D possibly being TRBD1 (5 bases). Being an ORF, TRBV5-3 has a function that is uncertain. Sequencing used PBMCs. The CDR3 reads CARSLNRDGGSGYTF. The CDR3 DNA sequence: TGTGCCAGAAGCCTCAACCGGGACGGGGGTAGTGGCTACACCTTC.